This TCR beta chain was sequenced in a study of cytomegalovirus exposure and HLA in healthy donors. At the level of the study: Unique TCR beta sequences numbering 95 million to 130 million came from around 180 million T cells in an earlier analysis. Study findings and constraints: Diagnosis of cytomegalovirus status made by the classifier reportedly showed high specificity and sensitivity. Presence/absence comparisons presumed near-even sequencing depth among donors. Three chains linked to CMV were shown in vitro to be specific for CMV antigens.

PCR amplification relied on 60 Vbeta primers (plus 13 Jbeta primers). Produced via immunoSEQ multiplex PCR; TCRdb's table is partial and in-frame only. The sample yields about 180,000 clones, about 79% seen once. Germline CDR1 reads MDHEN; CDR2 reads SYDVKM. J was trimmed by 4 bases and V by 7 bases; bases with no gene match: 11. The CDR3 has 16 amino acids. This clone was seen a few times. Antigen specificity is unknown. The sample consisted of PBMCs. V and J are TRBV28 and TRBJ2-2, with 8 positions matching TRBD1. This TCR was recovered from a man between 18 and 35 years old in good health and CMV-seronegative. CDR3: CASTPAGTGSTGELFF. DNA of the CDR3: TGTGCCAGCACCCCGGCAGGGACAGGAAGCACCGGGGAGCTGTTTTTT.